This entry lists 20 T cell receptor beta chains sequenced from one sample in a study of blood T cell repertoires in COVID-19. Using immunoSEQ multiplex PCR, the repertoire was profiled, and TCRdb retains in-frame clones only, with some absent. The repertoire holds about 140,000 clones, with 88% as singletons. The sequenced sample was peripheral blood. These receptors were taken from a man aged 70-80 years with acute or convalescent COVID-19.

The genes are TRBV28 and TRBJ2-3; D might be TRBD1 (5 bases). Per germline, CDR1 MDHEN and CDR2 SYDVKM. V lost 4 bases and J lost 0, with 14 bases in between. This CDR3 region has 16 residues. The CDR3 here is CASSSRQLSSTDTQYF. Written as DNA, the CDR3 is TGTGCCAGCAGTTCTCGACAGCTTTCTAGCACAGATACGCAGTATTTT.

The chain is built from TRBV25-1 and TRBJ1-6; D is ambiguous. The germline V gene has CDR1 MGHDK and CDR2 SYGVNS. This CDR3 has 13 amino acids. V dropped 8 bases and J dropped 9 bases, with 14 bases sitting between them. For the CDR3, the DNA is TGTGCCAGCGCCCGGGGAATCGCTTCACCCCTCCACTTT. Its protein is CASARGIASPLHF.

The rearrangement links TRBV2 to TRBJ1-5; 7 nucleotides line up with TRBD1. The V and J ends lost 6 bases and 7 bases, in that order; junction bases with no gene match: 12. The CDR3 has 15 residues. Per germline, CDR1 SNHLY and CDR2 FYNNEI. CDR3: CASRRQGEMGQPQHF. CDR3 coding DNA: TGTGCCAGCAGAAGACAGGGAGAGATGGGGCAGCCCCAGCATTTT. Using reference TRBV2 and TRBJ1-5 for the parts outside the CDR3, the full variable domain is EPEVTQTPSHQVTQMGQEVILRCVPISNHLYFYWYRQILGQKVEFLVSFYNNEISEKSEIFDDQFSVERPDGSNFTLKIRSTKLEDSAMYFCASRRQGEMGQPQHFGDGTRLSIL.

The chain carries TRBV4-2 and TRBJ2-3, with 15 bases aligning to TRBD2. V trimming: 1 base; J trimming: 4 bases; junction bases outside the gene matches: 3. The germline gives CDR1 LGHNA, CDR2 YNFKEQ. The CDR3 runs to 17 residues. CDR3 DNA: TGTGCCAGCAGCCAAGGGACTAGCGGGGGGGCATCAGATACGCAGTATTTT. Its translation is CASSQGTSGGASDTQYF.

The chain recombines TRBV3-1 (or the pseudogene TRBV3-2) with TRBJ1-1; D is uncertain. The length of the CDR3 is 15 residues. Germline V gene lookup returns CDR1 LGHDT and CDR2 YNNKEL (reference sequence). Between the trimmed V and J ends, which lost 4 bases and 4 bases, there was a span of 16 bases. CDR3 amino acids: CASSPPVHPGTEAFF. The CDR3 DNA reads TGTGCCAGCAGCCCTCCGGTTCATCCCGGCACTGAAGCTTTCTTT.

The chain employs TRBV18 and TRBJ2-1; no clear D gene. CDR1 is KGHSH and CDR2 is LQKENI in the germline V gene. This CDR3 comprises 13 residues. With 6 bases removed from V and 5 bases from J, the gap between germline ends came to 11 bases. In DNA form, the CDR3 reads TGTGCCAGCTCCGACACGCAGAACAATGAGCAGTTCTTC. It specifies CASSDTQNNEQFF. The variable domain in full, with the rest retrieved from reference TRBV18 and TRBJ2-1, is NAGVMQNPRHLVRRRGQEARLRCSPMKGHSHVYWYRQLPEEGLKFMVYLQKENIIDESGMPKERFSAEFPKEGPSILRIQQVVRGDSAAYFCASSDTQNNEQFFGPGTRLTVL.

The chain has TRBV25-1 and TRBJ1-4; D may be TRBD1 (6 bases). The germline V gene encodes CDR1 MGHDK and CDR2 SYGVNS. This CDR3 comprises 15 residues. With 1 base removed from V and 1 base from J, the gap between germline ends came to 7 bases. For the CDR3, the DNA is TGTGCCAGCAGTGAATGGGGGCGAACTAATGAAAAACTGTTTTTT. Translating it yields CASSEWGRTNEKLFF.

Concerning this clone itself: The junction does not match germline at one end; this may be a read error. The V call is TRBV15, the J call TRBJ1-5; D gene uncertain. CDR3 length: 16 amino acids. From germline, CDR1 is LNHNV and CDR2 YYDKDF (reference sequence). This CDR3 reads CATSGEGKSWYQPQHF. The CDR3 DNA reads as TGTGCCACCAGCGGAGAGGGCAAGTCTTGGTATCAGCCCCAGCATTTT.

In its sample, this clone was seen once. The chain is built from TRBV2 and TRBJ1-4, with 8 bases lining up with TRBD1. Germline CDR1 SNHLY, CDR2 FYNNEI. The junction had 7 bases not matched to a gene; V was cut back by 6 bases and J by 7 bases. The CDR3 extends over 14 amino acids. The CDR3 DNA follows: TGTGCCAGCAGGGAGACAGGGGTCTCTGAAAAACTGTTTTTT. This codes for CASRETGVSEKLFF.

The rearrangement joins TRBV5-1 to TRBJ2-6; the D is unclear. Looked up from germline, CDR1 is SGHRS and CDR2 is YFSETQ. Between the trimmed V and J ends, which lost 6 bases and 4 bases, there was a span of 8 bases. CDR3 length: 13 amino acids. The CDR3 is CASTPLGANVLTF. The CDR3 DNA reads as TGCGCCAGCACCCCCTTAGGGGCCAACGTCCTGACTTTC.

Note on this clone: Other DNA sequences of this sample code for an identical CDR3. This chain uses TRBV29-1 with TRBJ2-3; perhaps TRBD2 as D (7 bases). Deletions cut 7 bases from V and 6 bases from J, with 23 bases between. This CDR3 is built from 15 residues. Germline CDR1 reads SQVTM; CDR2 reads ANQGSEA. DNA of the CDR3: TGCAGCGCCGAATCCGGCGGGGGCCGTACCGATACGCAGTATTTT. Protein sequence: CSAESGGGRTDTQYF.

The chain joins TRBV30 to TRBJ1-5; D unclear. Germline-derived CDR1 and CDR2 are GTSNPN and SVGIG (reference sequence). The CDR3 totals 13 residues. V lost 4 bases, J lost 5 bases, and 12 bases lay in between. The DNA of the CDR3 is TGTGCCTGGAATCGGGGTTTGGATCAGCCCCAGCATTTT. Residues: CAWNRGLDQPQHF.

V is TRBV10-1 and J is TRBJ2-2; 8 bases fit TRBD1. CDR1 is WNHNN and CDR2 is SYGVQD in the germline V gene (reference sequence). The CDR3 covers 16 residues. V gave up 0 bases and J gave up 5 bases; unmatched junction bases: 5. The CDR3 bases are TGCGCCAGCAGTGAGTCGAGACAGGGGTATACCGGGGAGCTGTTTTTT. The encoded protein is CASSESRQGYTGELFF.

The genes are TRBV2 and TRBJ2-3; TRBD1 agrees at 9 bases. V was clipped by 6 bases and J by 5 bases; unmatched bases: 3. CDR1 SNHLY and CDR2 FYNNEI come from the germline V gene. The CDR3 length is 13 residues. CDR3 protein: CASRGDREDTQYF. The DNA for the CDR3 is TGTGCCAGCAGGGGGGACAGGGAAGATACGCAGTATTTT.

The chain has TRBV5-1 and TRBJ2-7; TRBD1 aligns across 7 bases. The CDR3 sequence is 15 residues long. Germline assignment: CDR1 SGHRS and CDR2 YFSETQ. The trim removed 0 bases at V and 2 bases at J, leaving 5 bases unmatched. CDR3 DNA sequence: TGCGCCAGCAGCTTGGGACGAACAGGGGCCTACGAGCAGTACTTC. Encoded protein: CASSLGRTGAYEQYF.

V usage is TRBV30 and J usage is TRBJ1-2, with 9 bases fitting TRBD1. The ends lost 3 bases at V and 2 bases at J; junction bases unmatched: 4. Germline CDR1 reads GTSNPN; CDR2 reads SVGIG (reference sequence). This CDR3 has 14 residues. The CDR3 protein is CAWRRDRVNYGYTF. CDR3 coding DNA: TGTGCCTGGAGGAGGGACAGGGTAAACTATGGCTACACCTTC.

The chain carries TRBV29-1 and TRBJ1-2; 7 nucleotides align to TRBD1. The germline V gene has CDR1 SQVTM and CDR2 ANQGSEA. This CDR3 has 13 amino acids. The J segment lost 5 bases and the V segment lost 4 bases, leaving 7 bases of the junction unmatched. CDR3 nucleotide sequence: TGCAGCGTTGCCATGAGACAGGGTTATGGCTACACCTTC. Translating it yields CSVAMRQGYGYTF.

The chain has TRBV5-1 and TRBJ2-7; D perhaps matches TRBD1 (6 bases). V lost 5 bases to trimming and J lost 3 bases, with 18 bases between them. Looked up from germline, CDR1 is SGHRS and CDR2 is YFSETQ. This CDR3 spans 15 amino acids. The CDR3 region is CASSFTLTQGYEQYF. The CDR3 DNA is TGCGCCAGCAGTTTTACCCTGACACAGGGCTACGAGCAGTACTTC.

The V call is TRBV6-2 or TRBV6-3, the J call TRBJ2-5; weak D call: TRBD2 (7 bases). Germline CDR1 and CDR2: MNHEY and SVGEGT. The CDR3 covers 18 residues. The ends were cut back, 0 bases at V and 5 bases at J, with 22 bases in the middle. The CDR3 DNA reads TGTGCCAGCAGTTACTCGACGGGGCGGGGGCTCCTCGGGGAGACCCAGTACTTC. Its protein is CASSYSTGRGLLGETQYF.

J is TRBJ2-2 and V is TRBV7-6; D might be TRBD2 (6 bases). Germline CDR1 SGHVS, CDR2 FNYEAQ. The CDR3 length is 16 residues. Trimming removed 1 base at V and 2 bases at J, with 11 bases between. CDR3 in amino acids: CASSLGAGKNTGELFF. CDR3 nucleotide sequence: TGTGCCAGCAGCTTAGGTGCGGGGAAAAACACCGGGGAGCTGTTTTTT.